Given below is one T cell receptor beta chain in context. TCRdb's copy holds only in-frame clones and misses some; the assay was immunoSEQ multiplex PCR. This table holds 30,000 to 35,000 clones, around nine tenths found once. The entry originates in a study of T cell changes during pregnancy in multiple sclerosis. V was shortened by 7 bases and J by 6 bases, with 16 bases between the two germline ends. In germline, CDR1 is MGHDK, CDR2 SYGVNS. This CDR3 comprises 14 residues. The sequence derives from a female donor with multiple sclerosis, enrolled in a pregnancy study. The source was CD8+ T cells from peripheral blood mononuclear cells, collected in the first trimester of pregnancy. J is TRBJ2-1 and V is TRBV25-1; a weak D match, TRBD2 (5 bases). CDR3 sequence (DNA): TGTGCCAGCACACGGGGAGAAGGGATCAATGAGCAGTTCTTC. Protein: CASTRGEGINEQFF. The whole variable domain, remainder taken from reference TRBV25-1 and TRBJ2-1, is EADIYQTPRYLVIGTGKKITLECSQTMGHDKMYWYQQDPGMELHLIHYSYGVNSTEKGDLSSESTVSRIRTEHFPLTLESARPSHTSQYLCASTRGEGINEQFFGPGTRLTVL.